Listed below are T cell receptor beta chains from one sample, sequenced in a study of a mutant IDH1 vaccine in newly diagnosed glioma. Data came from immunoSEQ multiplex PCR; TCRdb stores just in-frame clones and leaves some out. The sample consists of 65,000 to 70,000 clones, approximately 86% of them appearing once. The source was PBMCs, collected from a glioma patient treated with radiotherapy, temozolomide or both. These receptors originate from a man aged 25 to 40 with glioma. Both conserved end residues are part of each CDR3. The order of the fields is J gene, D gene, V gene, clone size, CDR3 protein, CDR3 DNA. A D gene is named only where the DNA matches it firmly. Rows give clone size only sometimes, using once, few, many, or a class for an expanded clone.

j_call: TRBJ2-7; d_call: NA; v_call: TRBV16; clone_size: NA; cdr3_aa: CASSPGSTREQYF; cdr3_nt: TGTGCCAGCAGCCCGGGATCTACGAGGGAGCAGTACTTC
j_call: TRBJ2-1; d_call: NA; v_call: TRBV19; clone_size: NA; cdr3_aa: CASSIPNRIPPYNEQFF; cdr3_nt: TGTGCCAGTAGTATACCGAACAGGATCCCACCCTACAATGAGCAGTTCTTC
j_call: TRBJ1-2; d_call: NA; v_call: TRBV25-1; clone_size: once; cdr3_aa: CASSEVAGTFYGYTF; cdr3_nt: TGTGCCAGCAGTGAAGTCGCCGGGACATTCTATGGCTACACCTTC
j_call: TRBJ1-5; d_call: NA; v_call: TRBV2; clone_size: few; cdr3_aa: CASTRVINQPQHF; cdr3_nt: TGTGCCAGCACCAGGGTAATCAATCAGCCCCAGCATTTT
j_call: TRBJ1-2; d_call: TRBD1; v_call: TRBV6-6; clone_size: NA; cdr3_aa: CASSPGQGNYGYTF; cdr3_nt: TGTGCCAGCAGCCCGGGACAGGGAAATTATGGCTACACCTTC
j_call: TRBJ1-2; d_call: NA; v_call: TRBV6-1; clone_size: NA; cdr3_aa: CASSDSGWLNYGYTF; cdr3_nt: TGTGCCAGCAGTGATTCGGGTTGGTTGAACTATGGCTACACCTTC
j_call: TRBJ1-5; d_call: NA; v_call: TRBV4-1; clone_size: NA; cdr3_aa: CASSQKGGEIFSNQPQHF; cdr3_nt: TGCGCCAGCAGCCAAAAAGGAGGAGAAATATTTAGCAATCAGCCCCAGCATTTT
j_call: TRBJ2-5; d_call: TRBD2; v_call: TRBV6-4; clone_size: NA; cdr3_aa: CASSEIPCGLAGGGKTQYF; cdr3_nt: TGTGCCAGCAGTGAAATACCCTGCGGACTAGCGGGGGGCGGAAAGACCCAGTACTTC
j_call: TRBJ2-2; d_call: TRBD1; v_call: TRBV19; clone_size: once; cdr3_aa: CASKGTGGDTGELFF; cdr3_nt: TGTGCCAGTAAGGGGACAGGGGGCGACACCGGGGAGCTGTTTTTT
j_call: TRBJ1-2; d_call: NA; v_call: TRBV6-1; clone_size: NA; cdr3_aa: CASSQAGYYGYTF; cdr3_nt: TGTGCCAGCAGCCAAGCAGGGTATTATGGCTACACCTTC
j_call: TRBJ2-7; d_call: NA; v_call: TRBV1; clone_size: NA; cdr3_aa: CTSSQDQQPGHSYEQYF; cdr3_nt: TGCACCAGCAGCCAAGATCAGCAACCAGGGCACTCCTACGAGCAGTACTTC
j_call: TRBJ1-2; d_call: NA; v_call: TRBV6-5; clone_size: NA; cdr3_aa: CASSLKGNGYTF; cdr3_nt: TGTGCCAGCAGTTTGAAGGGGAATGGCTACACCTTC
j_call: TRBJ1-2; d_call: NA; v_call: TRBV19; clone_size: NA; cdr3_aa: CASSKGTPHLYGYTF; cdr3_nt: TGTGCCAGTAGTAAGGGGACACCCCACCTCTATGGCTACACCTTC
j_call: TRBJ1-1; d_call: TRBD1; v_call: TRBV5-1; clone_size: NA; cdr3_aa: CASSPGQGAYEAFF; cdr3_nt: TGCGCCAGCAGTCCAGGACAGGGGGCCTACGAAGCTTTCTTT
j_call: TRBJ2-1; d_call: TRBD2; v_call: TRBV10-1; clone_size: NA; cdr3_aa: CASSESIAGAGNEQFF; cdr3_nt: TGCGCCAGCAGTGAGTCGATAGCGGGGGCAGGTAATGAGCAGTTCTTC
j_call: TRBJ1-2; d_call: TRBD1; v_call: TRBV5-4; clone_size: NA; cdr3_aa: CASSPQGYGYTF; cdr3_nt: TGTGCCAGCAGCCCACAGGGGTATGGCTACACCTTC
j_call: TRBJ1-3; d_call: NA; v_call: TRBV6-5; clone_size: NA; cdr3_aa: CASSLRGGYSGNTIYF; cdr3_nt: TGTGCCAGCAGTTTAAGGGGGGGATACTCTGGAAACACCATATATTTT
j_call: TRBJ2-7; d_call: TRBD2; v_call: TRBV7-6; clone_size: NA; cdr3_aa: CASSLSGGATYEQYF; cdr3_nt: TGTGCCAGCAGCTTAAGCGGGGGTGCTACCTACGAGCAGTACTTC
j_call: TRBJ2-5; d_call: NA; v_call: TRBV5-4; clone_size: NA; cdr3_aa: CASSLGVVAEQETQYF; cdr3_nt: TGTGCCAGCAGCTTGGGGGTTGTAGCGGAACAAGAGACCCAGTACTTC
j_call: TRBJ1-2; d_call: TRBD1; v_call: TRBV19; clone_size: NA; cdr3_aa: CASSLIPGTGILYGYTF; cdr3_nt: TGTGCCAGTAGTCTTATTCCAGGGACAGGGATCCTCTATGGCTACACCTTC
j_call: TRBJ1-1; d_call: NA; v_call: TRBV25-1; clone_size: few; cdr3_aa: CASSEYGAPATEAFF; cdr3_nt: TGTGCCAGCAGTGAATATGGGGCTCCGGCTACTGAAGCTTTCTTT
j_call: TRBJ1-6; d_call: NA; v_call: TRBV6-5; clone_size: NA; cdr3_aa: CASSSKLVQAVTLHF; cdr3_nt: TGTGCCAGCAGTTCAAAACTGGTGCAGGCCGTCACCCTCCACTTT
j_call: TRBJ2-3; d_call: NA; v_call: TRBV2; clone_size: NA; cdr3_aa: CASMAGRTDTQYF; cdr3_nt: TGTGCCAGCATGGCGGGCCGCACAGATACGCAGTATTTT
j_call: TRBJ1-2; d_call: TRBD1; v_call: TRBV5-6; clone_size: NA; cdr3_aa: CASSLQQGDYGYTF; cdr3_nt: TGTGCCAGCAGCTTGCAACAGGGGGACTATGGCTACACCTTC
j_call: TRBJ1-5; d_call: TRBD1; v_call: TRBV6-6; clone_size: NA; cdr3_aa: CASQQGTGPNQPQHF; cdr3_nt: TGTGCCAGCCAACAGGGGACCGGCCCTAATCAGCCCCAGCATTTT
j_call: TRBJ2-1; d_call: NA; v_call: TRBV30; clone_size: once; cdr3_aa: CAWSVIGSRYNEQFF; cdr3_nt: TGTGCCTGGAGTGTTATAGGTAGCCGATACAATGAGCAGTTCTTC
j_call: TRBJ2-2; d_call: NA; v_call: TRBV28; clone_size: NA; cdr3_aa: CASRINTGELFF; cdr3_nt: TGTGCCAGCAGAATAAACACCGGGGAGCTGTTTTTT
j_call: TRBJ1-4; d_call: NA; v_call: TRBV4-1; clone_size: NA; cdr3_aa: CASSHQYRAADEKLFF; cdr3_nt: TGCGCCAGCAGCCACCAATACAGGGCTGCGGATGAAAAACTGTTTTTT
j_call: TRBJ2-7; d_call: NA; v_call: TRBV27; clone_size: NA; cdr3_aa: CASSILGPYEQYF; cdr3_nt: TGTGCCAGCAGTATCCTAGGTCCCTACGAGCAGTACTTC
j_call: TRBJ2-3; d_call: TRBD2; v_call: TRBV18; clone_size: NA; cdr3_aa: CASSAFSQRGGERDTQYF; cdr3_nt: TGTGCCAGCTCAGCCTTTTCACAGAGGGGAGGGGAGAGGGATACGCAGTATTTT
j_call: TRBJ1-1; d_call: NA; v_call: TRBV2; clone_size: once; cdr3_aa: CASSDLGRTEAFF; cdr3_nt: TGTGCCAGCAGTGACCTGGGACGTACTGAAGCTTTCTTT
j_call: TRBJ2-5; d_call: TRBD2; v_call: TRBV5-1; clone_size: NA; cdr3_aa: CASSSSGRETQYF; cdr3_nt: TGCGCCAGCAGCAGTAGCGGGAGGGAGACCCAGTACTTC
j_call: TRBJ2-3; d_call: NA; v_call: TRBV10-3; clone_size: once; cdr3_aa: CAIRSQVFVTDTQYF; cdr3_nt: TGTGCCATACGATCACAGGTTTTTGTCACAGATACGCAGTATTTT
j_call: TRBJ1-1; d_call: NA; v_call: TRBV27; clone_size: NA; cdr3_aa: CASKTTRNTEAFF; cdr3_nt: TGTGCCAGCAAAACCACTAGGAACACTGAAGCTTTCTTT
j_call: TRBJ1-2; d_call: TRBD1; v_call: TRBV2; clone_size: NA; cdr3_aa: CASKPGQGVSGYTF; cdr3_nt: TGTGCCAGCAAACCTGGACAGGGGGTTTCTGGCTACACCTTC
j_call: TRBJ2-6; d_call: TRBD1; v_call: TRBV5-1; clone_size: few; cdr3_aa: CASRADRGESGANVLTF; cdr3_nt: TGCGCCAGCAGAGCGGACAGGGGGGAGTCTGGGGCCAACGTCCTGACTTTC
j_call: TRBJ1-5; d_call: NA; v_call: TRBV28; clone_size: once; cdr3_aa: CASSISGAQDQPQHF; cdr3_nt: TGTGCCAGCAGTATATCAGGGGCCCAGGATCAGCCCCAGCATTTT
j_call: TRBJ1-2; d_call: NA; v_call: TRBV19; clone_size: NA; cdr3_aa: CASSIDQWRVLHYGYTF; cdr3_nt: TGTGCCAGTAGTATAGATCAATGGAGGGTTCTACACTATGGCTACACCTTC
j_call: TRBJ2-2; d_call: NA; v_call: TRBV6-5; clone_size: NA; cdr3_aa: CASSRDYTGELFF; cdr3_nt: TGTGCCAGCAGCCGGGACTACACCGGGGAGCTGTTTTTT
j_call: TRBJ2-2; d_call: NA; v_call: TRBV5-4; clone_size: NA; cdr3_aa: CASSLRRLLGSGPGELFF; cdr3_nt: TGTGCCAGCAGCTTGCGGCGGTTGTTAGGGAGTGGACCCGGGGAGCTGTTTTTT
j_call: TRBJ2-3; d_call: NA; v_call: TRBV4-1; clone_size: NA; cdr3_aa: CASSQDFGGLEDTQYF; cdr3_nt: TGCGCCAGCAGCCAAGATTTTGGGGGGCTTGAAGATACGCAGTATTTT
j_call: TRBJ2-2; d_call: NA; v_call: TRBV15; clone_size: once; cdr3_aa: CATSRDDRRRTGELFF; cdr3_nt: TGTGCCACCAGCAGAGATGATCGGCGCAGAACCGGGGAGCTGTTTTTT
j_call: TRBJ1-4; d_call: TRBD1; v_call: TRBV28; clone_size: NA; cdr3_aa: CASSLLGQGRKLFF; cdr3_nt: TGTGCCAGCAGTTTACTGGGACAGGGGAGAAAACTGTTTTTT
j_call: TRBJ1-6; d_call: TRBD1; v_call: TRBV30; clone_size: NA; cdr3_aa: CAWSRGQNSPLHF; cdr3_nt: TGTGCCTGGAGTAGGGGACAGAATTCACCCCTCCACTTT
j_call: TRBJ2-7; d_call: NA; v_call: TRBV28; clone_size: NA; cdr3_aa: CASTHLLAAYEQYF; cdr3_nt: TGTGCCAGCACCCACTTATTGGCAGCCTACGAGCAGTACTTC
j_call: TRBJ1-3; d_call: NA; v_call: TRBV4-1; clone_size: NA; cdr3_aa: CASSRPGTKSSRNTIYF; cdr3_nt: TGCGCCAGCAGCCGCCCCGGGACCAAGTCGTCTCGAAACACCATATATTTT
j_call: TRBJ2-3; d_call: NA; v_call: TRBV4-1; clone_size: NA; cdr3_aa: CASSQGNTDTQYF; cdr3_nt: TGCGCCAGCAGCCAGGGGAACACAGATACGCAGTATTTT
j_call: TRBJ2-5; d_call: NA; v_call: TRBV2; clone_size: NA; cdr3_aa: CASTPRGTQYF; cdr3_nt: TGTGCCAGCACTCCCCGGGGGACCCAGTACTTC
j_call: TRBJ2-1; d_call: NA; v_call: TRBV5-1; clone_size: NA; cdr3_aa: CASSLAWGRSYNEQFF; cdr3_nt: TGCGCCAGCAGCTTGGCCTGGGGGCGATCCTACAATGAGCAGTTCTTC
j_call: TRBJ2-1; d_call: TRBD2; v_call: TRBV9; clone_size: NA; cdr3_aa: CASSVTSGGNFEQFF; cdr3_nt: TGTGCCAGCAGCGTAACTAGCGGGGGGAATTTTGAGCAGTTCTTC
j_call: TRBJ1-1; d_call: TRBD1; v_call: TRBV5-1; clone_size: NA; cdr3_aa: CASSLYDRGYGNGTEAFF; cdr3_nt: TGCGCCAGCAGCCTATACGACAGGGGGTATGGGAATGGGACTGAAGCTTTCTTT
j_call: TRBJ2-1; d_call: TRBD2; v_call: TRBV25-1; clone_size: NA; cdr3_aa: CASREMSGGTYNEQFF; cdr3_nt: TGTGCCAGCAGAGAAATGAGCGGGGGAACCTACAATGAGCAGTTCTTC
j_call: TRBJ2-6; d_call: NA; v_call: TRBV5-1; clone_size: NA; cdr3_aa: CASSLGAANVLTF; cdr3_nt: TGCGCCAGCAGCTTGGGGGCGGCCAACGTCCTGACTTTC
j_call: TRBJ2-7; d_call: NA; v_call: TRBV18; clone_size: NA; cdr3_aa: CASSPPGTVEQYF; cdr3_nt: TGTGCCAGCTCACCTCCCGGGACGGTCGAGCAGTACTTC
j_call: TRBJ2-2; d_call: NA; v_call: TRBV11-2; clone_size: NA; cdr3_aa: CASSLYKTGELFF; cdr3_nt: TGTGCCAGCAGCTTATATAAGACCGGGGAGCTGTTTTTT